This TCR beta chain was captured by sequencing in a study of blood T cell repertoires in COVID-19. The assay was immunoSEQ multiplex PCR, and TCRdb's table has in-frame clones only and misses some. The profile covers hundreds of thousands of clones, with over 75% appearing a single time and around 1.7% taken by the ten largest. The CDR3 runs 13 residues. V shed 4 bases and J shed 4 bases, with 13 bases lying between them. Looked up from germline, CDR1 is SQVTM and CDR2 is ANQGSEA. This TCR came from a man in his forties who had recovered from COVID-19. Sequenced input: PBMCs or T cells enriched from blood (not recorded which). The chain couples TRBV29-1 to TRBJ1-1; D is possibly TRBD1 (5 bases). The CDR3: CSVAAGGSTEAFF. CDR3 bases: TGCAGCGTTGCCGCCGGGGGATCCACTGAAGCTTTCTTT.